This T cell receptor beta chain was retrieved from a study of blood T cell repertoires in COVID-19. Study-level background: COVID-19 samples from acute and convalescent phases originated in the United States, Italy and Spain.

Here immunoSEQ multiplex PCR was the method, and the copy in TCRdb shows in-frame clones only, minus some. The table has tens of thousands of clones, approximately 90% seen once. Input material: peripheral blood. This sequence originates from a woman at least 80 years old with active or convalescent COVID-19.

The CDR3 loop is CASSPVVAGGQDTQYF. The CDR3 nucleotides are TGCGCCAGCAGCCCTGTGGTAGCGGGGGGGCAAGATACGCAGTATTTT. This chain connects TRBV5-1 to TRBJ2-3, with 11 bases identical to TRBD2. The V gene end was trimmed by 4 bases and the J gene end by 5 bases; junction bases not matched to a gene: 9. This CDR3 comprises 16 residues. The germline CDR1 and CDR2 sequences are SGHRS and YFSETQ.